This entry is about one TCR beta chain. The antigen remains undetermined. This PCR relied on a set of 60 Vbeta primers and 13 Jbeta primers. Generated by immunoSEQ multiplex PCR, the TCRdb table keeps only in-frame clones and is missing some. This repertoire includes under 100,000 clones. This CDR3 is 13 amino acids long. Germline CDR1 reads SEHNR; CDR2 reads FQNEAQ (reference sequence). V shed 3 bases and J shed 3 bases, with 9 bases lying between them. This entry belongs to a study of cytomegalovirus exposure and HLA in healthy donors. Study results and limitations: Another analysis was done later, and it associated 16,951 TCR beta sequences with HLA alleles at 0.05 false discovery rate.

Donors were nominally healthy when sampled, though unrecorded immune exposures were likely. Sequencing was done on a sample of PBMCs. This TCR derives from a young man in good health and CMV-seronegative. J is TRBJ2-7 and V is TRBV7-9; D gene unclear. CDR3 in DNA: TGTGCCAGCAGCTTGAGATCATACTACGAGCAGTACTTC. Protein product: CASSLRSYYEQYF.